The clone carrying this T cell receptor (beta chain) was recorded at least ten times. Its specificity is not known. Each CDR3 protein is one row after TCRdb ran MiXCR on the reads. Of around 210,000 distinct CDR3 sequences listed, 6% to 8% are singletons. This sample was taken from a study of T cell repertoires in cytomegalovirus infection. Overall study results and limits: Public TCR beta family frequency separated CMV-and-HLA carriers, including in an independent cohort.

V dropped 2 bases and J dropped 2 bases, with 7 bases sitting between them. The CDR3 runs 13 residues. The V gene's germline CDR1 is SGHTA and CDR2 FQGNSA. Sequenced: PBMCs. The V call is TRBV7-2, the J call TRBJ2-7; D may be TRBD1 (6 bases). The receptor was isolated from a human donor in good health (CMV status not recorded). Some clones in this sample may be carry-over from other donors' samples. This chain's CDR3 is CASSLRTAYEQYF. Written as DNA, the CDR3 is TGTGCCAGCAGCTTACGGACAGCCTACGAGCAGTACTTC.